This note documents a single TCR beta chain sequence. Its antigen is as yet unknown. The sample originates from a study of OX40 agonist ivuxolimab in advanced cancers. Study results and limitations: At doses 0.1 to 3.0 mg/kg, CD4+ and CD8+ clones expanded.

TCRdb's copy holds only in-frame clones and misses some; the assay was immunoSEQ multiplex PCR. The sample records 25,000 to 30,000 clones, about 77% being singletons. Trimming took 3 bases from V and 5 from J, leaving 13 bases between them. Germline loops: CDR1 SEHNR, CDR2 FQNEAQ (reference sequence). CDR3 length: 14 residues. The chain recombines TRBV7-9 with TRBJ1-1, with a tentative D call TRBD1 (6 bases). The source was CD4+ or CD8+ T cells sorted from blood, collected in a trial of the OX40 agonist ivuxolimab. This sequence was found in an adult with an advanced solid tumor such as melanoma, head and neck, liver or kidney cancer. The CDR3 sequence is CASSFEQGWTEAFF. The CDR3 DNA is TGTGCCAGCAGCTTTGAGCAGGGGTGGACTGAAGCTTTCTTT.